A single sample is the source of the 2 T cell receptor beta chains below, sequenced in a study of blood T cell repertoires in COVID-19. The protocol was immunoSEQ multiplex PCR, while the TCRdb copy is restricted to in-frame clones and leaves out a portion. Of approximately 68,000 clones in the sample, approximately 84% were seen once. Input material: peripheral blood. The receptors come from a man between 65 and 85 years old with active or convalescent COVID-19.

The V gene is TRBV7-2, the J gene TRBJ1-5; D possibly corresponds to TRBD1 (6 bases). The ends were cut back, 2 bases at V and 0 bases at J, with 14 bases in the middle. Germline V gene data show CDR1 as SGHTA and CDR2 as FQGNSA. The CDR3 has 17 residues. The CDR3: CASSLYEGGVSNQPQHF. The CDR3 DNA reads as TGTGCCAGCAGCTTATATGAAGGGGGAGTTAGCAATCAGCCCCAGCATTTT.

This chain joins TRBV30 and TRBJ2-7; D is possibly TRBD1 (6 bases). Germline-derived CDR1 and CDR2 are GTSNPN and SVGIG (reference sequence). The length of the CDR3 is 12 residues. V was clipped by 3 bases and J by 6 bases, with 12 bases between them. The CDR3: CAWRGRGSEQYF. The DNA for the CDR3 is TGTGCCTGGAGAGGAAGGGGGAGCGAGCAGTACTTC.